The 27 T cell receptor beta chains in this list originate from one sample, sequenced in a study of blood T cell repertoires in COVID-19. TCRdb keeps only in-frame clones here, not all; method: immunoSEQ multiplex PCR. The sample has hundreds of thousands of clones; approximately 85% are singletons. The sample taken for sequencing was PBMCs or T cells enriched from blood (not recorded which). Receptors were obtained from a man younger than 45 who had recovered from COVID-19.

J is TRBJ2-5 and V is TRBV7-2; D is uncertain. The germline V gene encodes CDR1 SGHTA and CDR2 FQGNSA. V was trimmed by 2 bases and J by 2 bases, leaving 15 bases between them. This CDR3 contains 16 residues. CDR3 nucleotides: TGTGCCAGCAGCTTATCGTCCGCGCAGCGACAAGAGACCCAGTACTTC. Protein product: CASSLSSAQRQETQYF.

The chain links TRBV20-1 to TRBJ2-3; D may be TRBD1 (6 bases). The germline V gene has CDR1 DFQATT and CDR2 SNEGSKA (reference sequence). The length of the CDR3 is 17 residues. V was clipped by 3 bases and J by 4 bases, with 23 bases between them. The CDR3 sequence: CSASTPTGFDEADTQYF. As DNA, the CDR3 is TGCAGTGCTAGTACCCCTACAGGGTTTGATGAGGCAGATACGCAGTATTTT.

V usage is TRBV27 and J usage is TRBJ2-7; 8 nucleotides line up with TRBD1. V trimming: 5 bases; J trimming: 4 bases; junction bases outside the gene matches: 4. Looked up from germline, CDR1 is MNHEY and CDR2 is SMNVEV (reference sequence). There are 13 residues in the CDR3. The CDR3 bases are TGTGCCAGCAGTACCAGGGGGCTATACGAGCAGTACTTC. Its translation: CASSTRGLYEQYF.

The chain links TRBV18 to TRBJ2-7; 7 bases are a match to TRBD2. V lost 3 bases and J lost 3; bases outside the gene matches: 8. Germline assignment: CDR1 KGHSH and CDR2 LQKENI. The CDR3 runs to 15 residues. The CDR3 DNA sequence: TGTGCCAGCTCACCTATTGAGCGGGGTCACTACGAGCAGTACTTC. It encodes CASSPIERGHYEQYF.

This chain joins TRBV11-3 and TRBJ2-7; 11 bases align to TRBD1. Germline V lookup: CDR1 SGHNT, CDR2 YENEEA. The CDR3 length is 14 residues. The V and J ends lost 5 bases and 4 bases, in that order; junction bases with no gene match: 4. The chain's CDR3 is CASSRTGGDYEQYF. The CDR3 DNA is TGTGCCAGCAGCCGGACAGGGGGCGATTACGAGCAGTACTTC. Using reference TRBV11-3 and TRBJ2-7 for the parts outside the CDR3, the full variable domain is EAGVVQSPRYKIIEKKQPVAFWCNPISGHNTLYWYLQNLGQGPELLIRYENEEAVDDSQLPKDRFSAERLKGVDSTLKIQPAELGDSAVYLCASSRTGGDYEQYFGPGTRLTVT.

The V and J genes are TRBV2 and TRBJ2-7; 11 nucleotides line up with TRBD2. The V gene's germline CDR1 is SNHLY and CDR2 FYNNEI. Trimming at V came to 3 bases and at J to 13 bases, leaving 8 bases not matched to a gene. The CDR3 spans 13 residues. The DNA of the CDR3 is TGTGCCAGCAGTGAGGTACTAGCGGGGGCCCAATACTTC. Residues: CASSEVLAGAQYF. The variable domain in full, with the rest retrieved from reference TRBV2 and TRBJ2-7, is EPEVTQTPSHQVTQMGQEVILRCVPISNHLYFYWYRQILGQKVEFLVSFYNNEISEKSEIFDDQFSVERPDGSNFTLKIRSTKLEDSAMYFCASSEVLAGAQYFGPGTRLTVT.

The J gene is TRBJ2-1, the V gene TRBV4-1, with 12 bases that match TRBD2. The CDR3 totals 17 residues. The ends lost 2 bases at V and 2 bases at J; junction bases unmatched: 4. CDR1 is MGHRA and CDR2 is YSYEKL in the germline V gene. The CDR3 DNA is TGCGCCAGCAGCCAACTCCTAGCGGGGGGGCCCTACAATGAGCAGTTCTTC. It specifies CASSQLLAGGPYNEQFF.

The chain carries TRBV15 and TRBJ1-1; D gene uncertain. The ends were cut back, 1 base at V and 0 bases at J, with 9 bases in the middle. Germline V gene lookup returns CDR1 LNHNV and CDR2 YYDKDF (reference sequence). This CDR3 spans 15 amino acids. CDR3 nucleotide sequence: TGTGCCACCAGCAGAGGAGGGTCCATGAACACTGAAGCTTTCTTT. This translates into CATSRGGSMNTEAFF. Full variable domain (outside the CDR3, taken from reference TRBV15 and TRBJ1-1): DAMVIQNPRYQVTQFGKPVTLSCSQTLNHNVMYWYQQKSSQAPKLLFHYYDKDFNNEADTPDNFQSRRPNTSFCFLDIRSPGLGDTAMYLCATSRGGSMNTEAFFGQGTRLTVV.

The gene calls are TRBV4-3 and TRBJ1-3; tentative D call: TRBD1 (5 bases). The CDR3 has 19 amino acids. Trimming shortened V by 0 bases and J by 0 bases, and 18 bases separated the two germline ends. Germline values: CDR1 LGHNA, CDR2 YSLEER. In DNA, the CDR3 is TGCGCCAGCAGCCAAGACGCCTTCAGGGCAGGGTACTCTGGAAACACCATATATTTT. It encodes CASSQDAFRAGYSGNTIYF.

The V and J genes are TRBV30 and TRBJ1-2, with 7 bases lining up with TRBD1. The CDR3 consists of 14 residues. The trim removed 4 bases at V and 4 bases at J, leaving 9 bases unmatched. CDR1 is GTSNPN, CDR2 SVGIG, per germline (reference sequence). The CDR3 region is CAWTTLRQGYGYTF. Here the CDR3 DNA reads TGTGCCTGGACCACCCTAAGACAGGGCTATGGCTACACCTTC. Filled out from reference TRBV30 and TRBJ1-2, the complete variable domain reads SQTIHQWPATLVQPVGSPLSLECTVEGTSNPNLYWYRQAAGRGLQLLFYSVGIGQISSEVPQNLSASRPQDRQFILSSKKLLLSDSGFYLCAWTTLRQGYGYTFGSGTRLTVV.

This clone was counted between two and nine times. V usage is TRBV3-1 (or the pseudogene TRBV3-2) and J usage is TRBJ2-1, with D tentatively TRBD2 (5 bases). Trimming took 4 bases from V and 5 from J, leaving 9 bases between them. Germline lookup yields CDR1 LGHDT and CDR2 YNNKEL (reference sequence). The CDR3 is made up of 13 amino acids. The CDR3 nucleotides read TGTGCCAGCAGCCGCGGGCTCGACAATGAGCAGTTCTTC. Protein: CASSRGLDNEQFF.

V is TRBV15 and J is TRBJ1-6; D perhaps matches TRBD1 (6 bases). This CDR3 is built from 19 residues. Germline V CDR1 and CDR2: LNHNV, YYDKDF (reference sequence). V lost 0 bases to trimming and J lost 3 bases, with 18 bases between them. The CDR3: CATSRDRRGGWDYNSPLHF. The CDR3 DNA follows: TGTGCCACCAGCAGAGATCGTAGGGGGGGCTGGGACTATAATTCACCCCTCCACTTT.

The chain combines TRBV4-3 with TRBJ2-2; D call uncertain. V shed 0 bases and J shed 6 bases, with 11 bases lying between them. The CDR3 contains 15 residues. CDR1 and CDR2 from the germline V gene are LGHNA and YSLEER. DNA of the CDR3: TGCGCCAGCAGCCAAGAGGCCAGAAACGCCGGGGAGCTGTTTTTT. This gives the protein CASSQEARNAGELFF.

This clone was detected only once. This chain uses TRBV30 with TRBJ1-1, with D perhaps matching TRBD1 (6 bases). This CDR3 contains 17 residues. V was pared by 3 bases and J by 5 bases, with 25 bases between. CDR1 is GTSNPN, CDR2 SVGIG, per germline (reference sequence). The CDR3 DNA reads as TGTGCCTGGAGGAAATGGGACAAGGACCGAAGGAGAACTGAAGCTTTCTTT. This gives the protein CAWRKWDKDRRRTEAFF.

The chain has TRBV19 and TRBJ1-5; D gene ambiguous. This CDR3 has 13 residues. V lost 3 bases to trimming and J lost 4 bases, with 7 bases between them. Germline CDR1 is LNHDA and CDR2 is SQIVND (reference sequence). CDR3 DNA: TGTGCCAGTAGTATCATAGAGAATCAGCCCCAGCATTTT. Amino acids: CASSIIENQPQHF.

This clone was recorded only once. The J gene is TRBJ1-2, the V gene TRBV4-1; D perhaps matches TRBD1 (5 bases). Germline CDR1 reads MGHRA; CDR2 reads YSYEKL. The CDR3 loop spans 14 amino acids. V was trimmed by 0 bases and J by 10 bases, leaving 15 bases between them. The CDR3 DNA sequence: TGCGCCAGCAGCCAAGAATTACAGGTGTCATTCTACACCTTC. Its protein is CASSQELQVSFYTF.

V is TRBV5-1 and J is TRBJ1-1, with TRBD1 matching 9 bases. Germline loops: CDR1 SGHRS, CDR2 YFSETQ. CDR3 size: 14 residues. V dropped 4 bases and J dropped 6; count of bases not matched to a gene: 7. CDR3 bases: TGCGCCAGCAGCCAACAGGGGGCGGGCGCTGAAGCTTTCTTT. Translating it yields CASSQQGAGAEAFF. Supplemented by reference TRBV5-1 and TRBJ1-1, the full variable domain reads KAGVTQTPRYLIKTRGQQVTLSCSPISGHRSVSWYQQTPGQGLQFLFEYFSETQRNKGNFPGRFSGRQFSNSRSEMNVSTLELGDSALYLCASSQQGAGAEAFFGQGTRLTVV.

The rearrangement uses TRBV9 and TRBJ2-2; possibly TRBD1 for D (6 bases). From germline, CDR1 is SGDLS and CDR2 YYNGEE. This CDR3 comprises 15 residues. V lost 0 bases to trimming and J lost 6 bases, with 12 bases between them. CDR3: CASSVVPQGSGELFF. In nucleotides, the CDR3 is TGTGCCAGCAGCGTAGTCCCACAGGGTTCCGGGGAGCTGTTTTTT.

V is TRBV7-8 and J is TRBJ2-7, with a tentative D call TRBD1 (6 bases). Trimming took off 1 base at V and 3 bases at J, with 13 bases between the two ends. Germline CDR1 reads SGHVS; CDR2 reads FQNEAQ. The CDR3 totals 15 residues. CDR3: CASSLDLKGDYEQYF. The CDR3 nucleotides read TGTGCCAGCAGCTTAGATTTAAAGGGGGACTACGAGCAGTACTTC.

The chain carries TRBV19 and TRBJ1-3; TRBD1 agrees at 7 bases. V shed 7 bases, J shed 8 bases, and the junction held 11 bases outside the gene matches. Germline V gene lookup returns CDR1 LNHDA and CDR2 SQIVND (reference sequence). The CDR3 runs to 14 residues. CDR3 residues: CASTMTGNRDTIYF. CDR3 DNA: TGTGCCAGTACTATGACAGGGAATCGGGACACCATATATTTT.

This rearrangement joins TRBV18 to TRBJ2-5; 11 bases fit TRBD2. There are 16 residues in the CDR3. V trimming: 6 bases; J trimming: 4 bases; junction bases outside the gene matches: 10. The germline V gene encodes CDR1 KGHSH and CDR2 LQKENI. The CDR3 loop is CASSPGLAGERETQYF. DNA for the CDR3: TGTGCCAGCTCTCCAGGACTAGCGGGTGAGCGAGAGACCCAGTACTTC.

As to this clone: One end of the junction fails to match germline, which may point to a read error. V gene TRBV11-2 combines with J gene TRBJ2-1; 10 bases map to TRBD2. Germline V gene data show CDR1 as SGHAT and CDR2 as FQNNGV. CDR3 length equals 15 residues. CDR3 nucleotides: TGTGCCAGCAGCTTAGAGTTAGCGGGGGGCTCCCGGGCGGTCTTC. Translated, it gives CASSLELAGGSRAVF.

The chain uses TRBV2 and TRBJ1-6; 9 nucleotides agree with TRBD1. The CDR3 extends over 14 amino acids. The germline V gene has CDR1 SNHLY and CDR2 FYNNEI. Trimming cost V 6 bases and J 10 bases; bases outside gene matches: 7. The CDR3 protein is CASRRDRVRSPLHF. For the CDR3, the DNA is TGTGCCAGCAGACGGGACAGGGTGCGATCACCCCTCCACTTT.

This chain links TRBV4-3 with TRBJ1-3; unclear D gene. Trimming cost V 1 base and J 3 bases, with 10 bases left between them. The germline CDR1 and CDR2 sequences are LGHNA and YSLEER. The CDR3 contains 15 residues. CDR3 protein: CASSQGAGNGNTIYF. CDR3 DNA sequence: TGCGCCAGCAGCCAAGGGGCCGGCAATGGAAACACCATATATTTT.

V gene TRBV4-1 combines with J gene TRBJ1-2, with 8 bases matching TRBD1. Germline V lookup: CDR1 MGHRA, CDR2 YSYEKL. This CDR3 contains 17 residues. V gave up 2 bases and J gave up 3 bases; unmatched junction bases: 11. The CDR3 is CASSQLMTGALDYGYTF. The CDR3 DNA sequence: TGCGCCAGCAGCCAACTAATGACAGGGGCCCTAGACTATGGCTACACCTTC.

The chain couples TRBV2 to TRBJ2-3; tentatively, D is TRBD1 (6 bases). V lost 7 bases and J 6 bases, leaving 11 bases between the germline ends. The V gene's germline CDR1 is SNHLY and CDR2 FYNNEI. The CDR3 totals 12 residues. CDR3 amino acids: CASTGTSDTQYF. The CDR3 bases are TGTGCCAGCACTGGGACATCGGATACGCAGTATTTT.

CDR3 coding DNA: TGTGCCTGGAGCCCACAGGGGGCAAGACAGCCCCAGCATTTT. Encoded protein: CAWSPQGARQPQHF. The genes are TRBV30 and TRBJ1-5; TRBD1 agrees at 9 bases. Trimming took 3 bases from V and 7 from J; bases not matched to a gene: 7. CDR3 length equals 14 residues. Germline V lookup: CDR1 GTSNPN, CDR2 SVGIG (reference sequence).